The present entry profiles one T cell receptor beta chain with its context. As yet, its antigen is unknown. The entry originates in a study of response to subunit inactivated influenza vaccine. Study conclusions and caveats: The authors suggested that every seasonal influenza vaccination recruits few new T cells.

Looked up from germline, CDR1 is MNHEY and CDR2 is SVGEGT. The V gene lost 5 bases and the J gene lost 1 base, with 29 bases spanning the gap. CDR3 size: 21 residues. TCRdb passed the RT-PCR reads through MiXCR, listing each CDR3 protein once. This table has hundreds of thousands of distinct CDR3 sequences, over 10% appearing once. The source was PBMCs from blood, collected roughly 47 days after vaccination. This chain connects TRBV6-2 or TRBV6-3 to TRBJ2-2, with D possibly matching TRBD1 (7 bases). The clonotype originates from a man aged 50 or older who received an inactivated influenza vaccine. CDR3 bases: TGTGCCAGCAGTCGCAAAAGACAGGGACTCCTATACCCAGTGAACACCGGGGAGCTGTTTTTT. Translation gives CASSRKRQGLLYPVNTGELFF.